A selection of T cell receptor beta chains follows, all from one sample in a study of identical twins. TCRdb recomputed calls from the 5' RACE reads with MiXCR, one row per CDR3 protein. The sample yields 500,000 or so distinct CDR3 sequences, around an eighth seen once. This same sample was also taken into another study, of yellow fever vaccine responses in identical twins.

Sequenced sample: CD4+ T cells sorted from blood. The receptors were sampled from a woman aged 18-35 years in good health. The CDR3 runs from the conserved cysteine through the conserved F or W. The order of the fields is clone size, V gene, J gene, D gene, CDR3 length, CDR3 protein, CDR3 DNA. The D gene is left open where the match is weak. Size is omitted from some rows. Given values are once, few, many or a class for expanded clones.

size: NA; V: TRBV24-1; J: TRBJ2-7; D: TRBD2; length: 15; CDR3: CATSDPGTSGYEQYF; DNA: TGTGCCACCAGTGACCCCGGGACTAGCGGCTACGAGCAGTACTTC
size: NA; V: TRBV25-1; J: TRBJ2-7; D: TRBD2; length: 11; CDR3: CASRELAGTYF; DNA: TGTGCCAGCAGGGAACTAGCGGGGACTTACTTC
size: NA; V: TRBV28; J: TRBJ2-7; D: NA; length: 12; CDR3: CASSFKGHEQYF; DNA: TGTGCCAGCAGTTTTAAGGGCCACGAGCAGTACTTC
size: NA; V: TRBV5-1; J: TRBJ2-1; D: TRBD1; length: 15; CDR3: CASSSERQGGNEQFF; DNA: TGCGCCAGCAGCTCGGAGAGACAGGGGGGGAATGAGCAGTTCTTC
size: many; V: TRBV4-2; J: TRBJ2-3; D: NA; length: 14; CDR3: CASSQKEGTDTQYF; DNA: TGTGCCAGCAGCCAAAAAGAGGGCACAGATACGCAGTATTTT
size: NA; V: TRBV4-2; J: TRBJ2-1; D: TRBD2; length: 16; CDR3: CASSRPGTSGGIEQFF; DNA: TGTGCCAGCAGCCGGCCCGGGACTAGCGGGGGTATTGAGCAGTTCTTC
size: NA; V: TRBV25-1; J: TRBJ2-5; D: TRBD1; length: 14; CDR3: CASTTGGRGETQYF; DNA: TGTGCCAGCACGACAGGGGGGAGAGGAGAGACCCAGTACTTC
size: NA; V: TRBV5-1; J: TRBJ2-1; D: TRBD1; length: 19; CDR3: CASSFKTTQGALDYNEQFF; DNA: TGCGCCAGCAGCTTCAAGACGACACAGGGGGCCCTAGACTACAATGAGCAGTTCTTC
size: few; V: TRBV23-1; J: TRBJ2-2; D: NA; length: 16; CDR3: CASSHSGPRPSGELFF; DNA: TGCGCCAGCAGTCATTCTGGGCCTCGACCCTCCGGGGAGCTGTTTTTT
size: NA; V: TRBV11-1; J: TRBJ2-7; D: TRBD1; length: 16; CDR3: CASSSLLRDRAYEQYF; DNA: TGTGCCAGCAGCTCCCTTTTACGGGACAGGGCCTACGAGCAGTACTTC
size: many; V: TRBV5-1; J: TRBJ2-1; D: NA; length: 14; CDR3: CASKFGGTGNEQFF; DNA: TGCGCCAGCAAGTTTGGGGGAACGGGCAATGAGCAGTTCTTC
size: many; V: TRBV12-3/TRBV12-4; J: TRBJ2-7; D: TRBD2; length: 13; CDR3: CASQTSGSHEQYF; DNA: TGTGCCAGCCAGACTAGCGGGAGCCACGAGCAGTACTTC
size: NA; V: TRBV10-3; J: TRBJ2-2; D: NA; length: 11; CDR3: CAIKGAGELFF; DNA: TGTGCCATCAAGGGGGCCGGGGAGCTGTTTTTT
size: few; V: TRBV11-3; J: TRBJ2-1; D: TRBD2; length: 14; CDR3: CASRGGASGSEQFF; DNA: TGTGCCAGCAGGGGGGGGGCTAGCGGGAGTGAGCAGTTCTTC
size: many; V: TRBV12-3/TRBV12-4; J: TRBJ1-5; D: NA; length: 13; CDR3: CASTSMGGQPQHF; DNA: TGTGCCAGCACGTCCATGGGGGGACAGCCCCAGCATTTT
size: few; V: TRBV4-2; J: TRBJ1-2; D: NA; length: 15; CDR3: CASSQDDSPGYGYTF; DNA: TGTGCCAGCAGCCAAGACGACAGCCCCGGCTATGGCTACACCTTC